This passage covers 7 T cell receptor beta chains from one sample sequenced in a study of shared clonotypes between healthy human individuals. Sequencing was performed with immunoSEQ multiplex PCR; in TCRdb, only in-frame clones are kept and a portion is missing. This table has roughly 1,800,000 clones, approximately 95% appearing once. CD8 cells regarded as naive lacked CD45RO, were positively chosen for CCR7, and omitted terminally differentiated effector memory CD45RA+ cells. The sample taken for sequencing was naive CD8+ T cells sorted from blood. Receptor source: a man aged 18 to 29 in good health.

This clone was seen once. The chain is built from TRBV9 and TRBJ2-2; D may be TRBD1 or TRBD2 (5 bases each). Trimming removed 6 bases from V and 5 bases from J, with 11 bases in between. The CDR3 runs 13 residues. From germline, CDR1 is SGDLS and CDR2 YYNGEE. CDR3 in DNA: TGTGCCAGCAACGAGGGGCGGACCGGGGAGCTGTTTTTT. Translation: CASNEGRTGELFF.

The CDR3 nucleotides are TGTGCCAGCAGCCCCCCTGGGGGTGTGGGGGAGACCCAGTACTTC. It translates to CASSPPGGVGETQYF. The chain recombines TRBV9 with TRBJ2-5, with D possibly called TRBD1 or TRBD2 (5 bases each). V shed 4 bases and J shed 5 bases, with 18 bases lying between them. CDR1 SGDLS and CDR2 YYNGEE come from the germline V gene. CDR3 length: 15 residues.

The rearrangement joins TRBV5-5 to TRBJ2-1; 10 nucleotides line up with TRBD2. CDR1 and CDR2 from the germline V gene are SGHKS and YYEKEE (reference sequence). Trimming at V came to 0 bases and at J to 3 bases, leaving 3 bases not matched to a gene. This CDR3 contains 16 residues. The CDR3 is CASSLGASGGYNEQFF. The DNA for the CDR3 is TGTGCCAGCAGCTTGGGCGCTAGCGGGGGCTACAATGAGCAGTTCTTC.

This clone was observed a single time. V and J are TRBV14 and TRBJ2-7; 8 nucleotides line up with TRBD2. Germline trimming cut 4 bases from V and 0 bases from J; bases unmatched to any gene: 5. Per germline, CDR1 SGHDN and CDR2 FVKESK. The CDR3 is 15 residues long. The CDR3 DNA is TGTGCCAGCAGCCTCAGCGGGAGTCCCTCCTACGAGCAGTACTTC. This codes for CASSLSGSPSYEQYF.

CDR3 coding DNA: TGTGCCAGCAGCTTAGCGGGGTGGCAGAGCAGCTTCTTC. This gives the protein CASSLAGWQSSFF. J is TRBJ2-1 and V is TRBV7-9; D is uncertain. V was shortened by 0 bases and J by 16 bases, with 16 bases between the two germline ends. Germline lookup yields CDR1 SEHNR and CDR2 FQNEAQ (reference sequence). The CDR3 spans 13 residues.

The chain uses TRBV27 and TRBJ2-7, with D possibly TRBD2 on 5 matching bases. There are 15 residues in the CDR3. V was shortened by 7 bases and J by 1 base, with 17 bases between the two germline ends. The germline gives CDR1 MNHEY, CDR2 SMNVEV (reference sequence). Here the CDR3 DNA reads TGTGCCAGCACCCAAGAGGCAGGAGGATCCTACGAGCAGTACTTC. Amino acid sequence: CASTQEAGGSYEQYF.

The chain joins TRBV5-6 to TRBJ2-5; tentatively, D is TRBD1 or TRBD2 (5 bases each). The CDR3 extends over 16 amino acids. V was clipped by 0 bases and J by 5 bases, with 17 bases between them. Germline V gene sequence: CDR1 SGHDT, CDR2 YYEEEE. Here the CDR3 DNA reads TGTGCCAGCAGCTTGGGGGGGTACGCCGAAGGTGAGACCCAGTACTTC. Encoded protein: CASSLGGYAEGETQYF.